Listed here are 27 T cell receptor beta chains from one sample, sequenced in a study of blood T cell repertoires in COVID-19. Assay used: immunoSEQ multiplex PCR; TCRdb lists only in-frame clones, some missing. This sample has around 47,000 clones, with around 90% found just once. Sequences were obtained from peripheral blood. The receptors come from an elderly woman in a cohort sampled during active or convalescent COVID-19.

The chain employs TRBV10-3 and TRBJ2-2; D perhaps matches TRBD2 (6 bases). There are 15 residues in the CDR3. V was shortened by 11 bases and J by 4 bases, with 20 bases between the two germline ends. Germline V gene lookup returns CDR1 ENHRY and CDR2 SYGVKD. The chain's CDR3 is CAASWDSGLTGELFF. The CDR3 region has the DNA TGTGCCGCCTCGTGGGATAGCGGTCTCACCGGGGAGCTGTTTTTT.

The J gene is TRBJ2-1, the V gene TRBV9; D possibly corresponds to TRBD1 (5 bases). Germline V CDR1 and CDR2: SGDLS, YYNGEE. CDR3 length equals 15 residues. Trimming stripped 4 bases from V and 4 bases from J, with 15 bases between. CDR3 sequence (DNA): TGTGCCAGCAGCTCTGGGGCGGCAACTTACAATGAGCAGTTCTTC. Translation: CASSSGAATYNEQFF.

The chain uses TRBV4-2 and TRBJ2-5, with D perhaps matching TRBD2 (7 bases). The CDR3 loop spans 12 amino acids. Trimming pared 3 bases from V and 9 bases from J, leaving 11 bases between. CDR1 LGHNA and CDR2 YNFKEQ come from the germline V gene. The CDR3 region is CASSHGGASQYF. For the CDR3, the DNA is TGTGCCAGCAGCCATGGGGGGGCATCCCAGTACTTC.

This chain joins TRBV3-1 (or the pseudogene TRBV3-2) and TRBJ1-4; no clear D. With 5 bases removed from V and 0 bases from J, the gap between germline ends came to 10 bases. The CDR3 loop spans 15 amino acids. Germline CDR1 LGHDT, CDR2 YNNKEL (reference sequence). CDR3 sequence reads: CASSKSSATNEKLFF. In DNA, the CDR3 is TGTGCCAGCAGCAAGTCTTCGGCAACTAATGAAAAACTGTTTTTT.

V is TRBV9 and J is TRBJ2-1; 9 nucleotides line up with TRBD1. There are 14 residues in the CDR3. The V segment lost 3 bases and the J segment 4 bases; nucleotides outside the gene matches: 2. Germline lookup yields CDR1 SGDLS and CDR2 YYNGEE. The CDR3 DNA sequence: TGTGCCAGCAGCGCCGGGACAGGGTACAATGAGCAGTTCTTC. Protein sequence: CASSAGTGYNEQFF.

The chain recombines TRBV7-2 with TRBJ2-7; 8 nucleotides agree with TRBD2. CDR3 length equals 13 residues. J gave up 6 bases and V 6 bases, and 7 bases lay outside the gene matches. Germline V gives CDR1 SGHTA, CDR2 FQGNSA. DNA for the CDR3: TGTGCCAGCAGGTCCGGGACTAGTAGCGAGCAGTACTTC. Translation: CASRSGTSSEQYF.

This chain links TRBV5-6 with TRBJ1-2, with 10 bases fitting TRBD1. The ends lost 4 bases at V and 6 bases at J; junction bases unmatched: 9. CDR1 and CDR2 (germline): SGHDT, YYEEEE. This CDR3 comprises 15 residues. Here the CDR3 reads CASSPRTGGIDGYTF. CDR3 bases: TGTGCCAGCAGCCCAAGGACAGGGGGGATCGATGGCTACACCTTC.

J is TRBJ1-2 and V is TRBV5-1; 8 bases align to TRBD1. This CDR3 region has 15 residues. The V and J ends lost 0 bases and 8 bases, in that order; junction bases with no gene match: 9. The germline CDR1 and CDR2 sequences are SGHRS and YFSETQ. The CDR3 DNA is TGCGCCAGCAGCTTGGCCCAGGGACAGGTAACCGGCTACACCTTC. This sequence encodes CASSLAQGQVTGYTF.

The rearrangement joins TRBV7-2 to TRBJ2-5, with 7 nucleotides matching TRBD2. Losses at the gene ends were 3 bases for V and 1 base for J; bases not matched to a gene: 14. Germline lookup yields CDR1 SGHTA and CDR2 FQGNSA. The CDR3 covers 18 residues. CDR3 sequence: CASSLATSGTTFQETQYF. In DNA form, the CDR3 reads TGTGCCAGCAGCTTGGCCACCTCCGGGACTACTTTCCAAGAGACCCAGTACTTC.

The sample holds a few counts of this clone. This chain connects TRBV7-6 to TRBJ1-6; D is undetermined. V lost 2 bases and J lost 9, with 17 bases in between. The CDR3 is 16 residues long. Germline CDR1 is SGHVS and CDR2 is FNYEAQ. The CDR3 DNA is TGTGCCAGCAGCTTAACCCCGGATTCTGCGGGTTCACCCCTCCACTTT. Amino acid sequence: CASSLTPDSAGSPLHF.

The chain couples TRBV5-5 to TRBJ2-7; a weak D match, TRBD1 (5 bases). V was trimmed by 1 base and J by 0 bases, leaving 8 bases between them. Germline CDR1 reads SGHKS; CDR2 reads YYEKEE (reference sequence). This CDR3 has 14 amino acids. DNA of the CDR3: TGTGCCAGCAGCTTGAACAGGATCTCCTACGAGCAGTACTTC. This sequence encodes CASSLNRISYEQYF.

The chain carries TRBV11-3 and TRBJ2-7, with D tentatively TRBD1 (5 bases). V lost 1 base, J lost 4 bases, and 8 bases lay in between. The V gene's germline CDR1 is SGHNT and CDR2 YENEEA. This CDR3 has 13 residues. The CDR3 DNA follows: TGTGCCAGCAGCTTAGTTGGGGCTTACGAGCAGTACTTC. It codes for CASSLVGAYEQYF.

The chain couples TRBV7-2 to TRBJ2-1, with TRBD2 identical over 12 bases. J was trimmed by 6 bases and V by 5 bases; bases with no gene match: 2. The CDR3 is made up of 14 amino acids. Looked up from germline, CDR1 is SGHTA and CDR2 is FQGNSA. CDR3 sequence (DNA): TGTGCCAGCAGCCCGACTAGCGGGAGCAATGAGCAGTTCTTC. It codes for CASSPTSGSNEQFF.

V gene TRBV18 combines with J gene TRBJ2-1; 13 bases are a match to TRBD2. The junction had 5 bases not matched to a gene; V was cut back by 0 bases and J by 6 bases. This CDR3 is built from 17 residues. Germline V gene sequence: CDR1 KGHSH, CDR2 LQKENI. The DNA for the CDR3 is TGTGCCAGCTCACCACCAAACGGACTAGCGGGGGTCAATGAGCAGTTCTTC. Protein: CASSPPNGLAGVNEQFF.

J is TRBJ2-3 and V is TRBV7-2; no clear D. V gave up 0 bases and J gave up 2 bases, with 6 bases separating them. The germline gives CDR1 SGHTA, CDR2 FQGNSA. The length of the CDR3 is 14 residues. The CDR3 sequence is CASSLALNTDTQYF. The CDR3 nucleotides read TGTGCCAGCAGCTTAGCGCTAAACACAGATACGCAGTATTTT. Looking up the rest from reference TRBV7-2 and TRBJ2-3 gives the full variable domain: GAGVSQSPSNKVTEKGKDVELRCDPISGHTALYWYRQSLGQGLEFLIYFQGNSAPDKSGLPSDRFSAERTGGSVSTLTIQRTQQEDSAVYLCASSLALNTDTQYFGPGTRLTVL.

The chain couples TRBV30 to TRBJ1-3; D remains ambiguous. CDR3 length equals 14 residues. Trimming cost V 2 bases and J 0 bases, with 8 bases left between them. Looked up from germline, CDR1 is GTSNPN and CDR2 is SVGIG (reference sequence). In DNA, the CDR3 is TGTGCCTGGAGTCCGGTGTTCTCTGGAAACACCATATATTTT. This codes for CAWSPVFSGNTIYF. Based on the CDR3 plus reference TRBV30 and TRBJ1-3, the full variable domain is SQTIHQWPATLVQPVGSPLSLECTVEGTSNPNLYWYRQAAGRGLQLLFYSVGIGQISSEVPQNLSASRPQDRQFILSSKKLLLSDSGFYLCAWSPVFSGNTIYFGEGSWLTVV.

This sequence joins TRBV7-8 and TRBJ1-1; 7 nucleotides match TRBD1. J lost 5 bases, V lost 0 bases, and 12 bases had no gene match. CDR3 length: 17 amino acids. Per germline, CDR1 SGHVS and CDR2 FQNEAQ. The CDR3 region has the DNA TGTGCCAGCAGCTTAGCGGACAGGCGGGGTTGGAAAACTGAAGCTTTCTTT. It yields the protein CASSLADRRGWKTEAFF.

This clone was seen a handful of times. J is TRBJ1-6 and V is TRBV24-1, with D possibly matching TRBD1 (6 bases). Germline V lookup: CDR1 KGHDR, CDR2 SFDVKD. The ends were cut back, 5 bases at V and 4 bases at J, with 14 bases in the middle. This CDR3 comprises 16 residues. CDR3 protein: CATSAEKRGYNSPLHF. DNA of the CDR3: TGTGCCACCAGTGCCGAGAAGAGGGGGTATAATTCACCCCTCCACTTT.

The chain employs TRBV5-1 and TRBJ1-2; D perhaps matches TRBD1 (6 bases). V was trimmed by 4 bases and J by 7 bases, leaving 17 bases between them. The V gene's germline CDR1 is SGHRS and CDR2 YFSETQ. This CDR3 spans 14 amino acids. The CDR3: CASSPSGSRGGYTF. The CDR3 nucleotides read TGCGCCAGCAGCCCCTCAGGGTCCAGGGGTGGCTACACCTTC.

This chain uses TRBV9 with TRBJ1-1; the match to TRBD1 covers 8 bases. The J segment lost 5 bases and the V segment lost 3 bases, leaving 12 bases of the junction unmatched. Germline-derived CDR1 and CDR2 are SGDLS and YYNGEE. The CDR3 length is 16 residues. DNA for the CDR3: TGTGCCAGCAGCGCGAACGCAGGGGGCTTGATGACTGAAGCTTTCTTT. Amino acids: CASSANAGGLMTEAFF.

V and J are TRBV2 and TRBJ1-5, with a weak D call TRBD1 (6 bases). The CDR3 spans 14 residues. Germline assignment: CDR1 SNHLY and CDR2 FYNNEI. The V end was cut by 6 bases, the J end by 0 bases, with 9 bases between. The CDR3: CASSDRNSNQPQHF. In nucleotides, the CDR3 is TGTGCCAGCAGCGACAGGAATAGCAATCAGCCCCAGCATTTT.

J is TRBJ1-4 and V is TRBV2; possible D gene TRBD1, 5 bases. The CDR3 is 12 residues long. The germline gives CDR1 SNHLY, CDR2 FYNNEI. With 8 bases removed from V and 4 bases from J, the gap between germline ends came to 8 bases. The CDR3 sequence: CASGGSNEKLFF. In DNA, the CDR3 is TGTGCCAGCGGGGGGAGTAATGAAAAACTGTTTTTT.

The chain has TRBV6-1 and TRBJ2-7; D possibly corresponds to TRBD1 (6 bases). The V gene lost 4 bases and the J gene lost 3 bases, with 22 bases spanning the gap. This CDR3 is 17 amino acids long. Germline V gene sequence: CDR1 MNHNS, CDR2 SASEGT. The CDR3 sequence: CASSGRYGGGRFYEQYF. The CDR3 coding sequence is TGTGCCAGCAGTGGCCGTTATGGGGGCGGAAGATTCTACGAGCAGTACTTC.

The rearrangement links TRBV25-1 to TRBJ2-7; tentative D call: TRBD1 (5 bases). Deletions cut 4 bases from V and 2 bases from J, with 15 bases between. The CDR3 totals 15 residues. CDR1 and CDR2 from the germline V gene are MGHDK and SYGVNS. The CDR3 is CASSATGVRTYEQYF. The CDR3 DNA is TGTGCCAGCAGTGCTACAGGCGTTCGTACCTACGAGCAGTACTTC.

J is TRBJ2-3 and V is TRBV9; 7 bases fit TRBD2. From germline, CDR1 is SGDLS and CDR2 YYNGEE. The CDR3 length is 16 residues. V was pared by 4 bases and J by 1 base, with 9 bases of the junction left unmatched. CDR3 region: CASSPLAGAGTDTQYF. The CDR3 DNA is TGTGCCAGCAGCCCCCTCGCGGGAGCTGGCACAGATACGCAGTATTTT. The full variable domain, with the rest looked up from reference TRBV9 and TRBJ2-3, is DSGVTQTPKHLITATGQRVTLRCSPRSGDLSVYWYQQSLDQGLQFLIQYYNGEERAKGNILERFSAQQFPDLHSELNLSSLELGDSALYFCASSPLAGAGTDTQYFGPGTRLTVL.

The rearrangement uses TRBV30 and TRBJ2-1, with 13 bases that match TRBD2. V lost 0 bases to trimming and J lost 9 bases; unmatched junction nucleotides: 8. CDR1 and CDR2 (germline): GTSNPN, SVGIG (reference sequence). The CDR3 spans 16 residues. CDR3: CAWSVRAGLAGFEQFF. CDR3 nucleotide sequence: TGTGCCTGGAGTGTACGAGCGGGACTAGCGGGGTTTGAGCAGTTCTTC.

The V gene is TRBV5-8, the J gene TRBJ1-5, with unresolved D. CDR1 is SGHTS, CDR2 YDEGEE, per germline. This CDR3 is 13 amino acids long. V was cut by 2 bases and J by 4 bases, with 7 bases left in between. CDR3 coding DNA: TGTGCCAGCAGCTTAACAGTTAATCAGCCCCAGCATTTT. This sequence encodes CASSLTVNQPQHF.